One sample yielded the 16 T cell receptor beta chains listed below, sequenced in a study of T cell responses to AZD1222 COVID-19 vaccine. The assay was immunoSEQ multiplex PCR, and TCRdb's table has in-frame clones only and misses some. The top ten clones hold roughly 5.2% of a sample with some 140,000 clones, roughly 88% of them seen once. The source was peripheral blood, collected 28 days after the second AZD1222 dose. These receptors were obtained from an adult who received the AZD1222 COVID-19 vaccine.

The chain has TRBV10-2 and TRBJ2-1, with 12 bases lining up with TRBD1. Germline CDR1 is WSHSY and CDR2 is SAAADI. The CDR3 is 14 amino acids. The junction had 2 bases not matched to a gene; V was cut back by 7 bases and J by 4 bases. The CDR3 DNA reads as TGCGCCAGCACGGGACAGGGGGCGTACAATGAGCAGTTCTTC. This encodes CASTGQGAYNEQFF.

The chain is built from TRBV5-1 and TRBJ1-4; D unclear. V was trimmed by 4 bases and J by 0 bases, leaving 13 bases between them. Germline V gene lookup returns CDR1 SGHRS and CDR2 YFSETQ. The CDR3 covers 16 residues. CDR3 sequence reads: CASSPDNPATNEKLFF. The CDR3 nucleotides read TGCGCCAGCAGCCCGGATAACCCTGCAACTAATGAAAAACTGTTTTTT.

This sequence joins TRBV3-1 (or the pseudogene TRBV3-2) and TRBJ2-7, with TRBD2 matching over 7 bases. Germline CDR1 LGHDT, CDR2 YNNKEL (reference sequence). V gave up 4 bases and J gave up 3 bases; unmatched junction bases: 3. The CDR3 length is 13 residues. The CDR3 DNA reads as TGTGCCAGCAGCCCTAGCGGATACTACGAGCAGTACTTC. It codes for CASSPSGYYEQYF.

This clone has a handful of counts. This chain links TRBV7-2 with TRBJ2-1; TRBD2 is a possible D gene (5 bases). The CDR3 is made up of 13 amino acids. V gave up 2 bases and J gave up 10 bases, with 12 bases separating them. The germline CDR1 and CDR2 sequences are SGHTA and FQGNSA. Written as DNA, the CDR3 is TGTGCCAGCAGCTTATTAGCAGAGGGAGAGCAGTTCTTC. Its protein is CASSLLAEGEQFF.

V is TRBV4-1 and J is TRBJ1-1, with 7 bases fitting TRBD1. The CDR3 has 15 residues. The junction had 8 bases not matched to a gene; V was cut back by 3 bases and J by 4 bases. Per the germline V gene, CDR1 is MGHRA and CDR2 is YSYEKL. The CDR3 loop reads CASSHEGAGGTEAFF. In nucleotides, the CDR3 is TGCGCCAGCAGCCACGAGGGGGCGGGGGGCACTGAAGCTTTCTTT.

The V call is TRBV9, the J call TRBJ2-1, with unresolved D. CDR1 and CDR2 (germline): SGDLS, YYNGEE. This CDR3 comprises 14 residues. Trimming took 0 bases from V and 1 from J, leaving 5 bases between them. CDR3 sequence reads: CASSVDGSYNEQFF. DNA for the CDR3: TGTGCCAGCAGCGTAGACGGGTCCTACAATGAGCAGTTCTTC.

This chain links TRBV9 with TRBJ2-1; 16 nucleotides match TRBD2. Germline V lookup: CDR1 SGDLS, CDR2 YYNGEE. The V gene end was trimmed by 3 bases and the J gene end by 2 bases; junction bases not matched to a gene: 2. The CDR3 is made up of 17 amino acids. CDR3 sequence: CASSAGTSGGAYNEQFF. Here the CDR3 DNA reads TGTGCCAGCAGCGCCGGGACTAGCGGGGGGGCCTACAATGAGCAGTTCTTC.

CDR3 sequence reads: CASSLEGTGISYEQYF. DNA for the CDR3: TGCGCCAGCAGCTTGGAAGGGACAGGAATCTCCTACGAGCAGTACTTC. This chain links TRBV5-1 with TRBJ2-7, with 8 bases fitting TRBD1. The V and J ends lost 0 bases and 0 bases, in that order; junction bases with no gene match: 5. This CDR3 contains 16 residues. Per germline, CDR1 SGHRS and CDR2 YFSETQ.

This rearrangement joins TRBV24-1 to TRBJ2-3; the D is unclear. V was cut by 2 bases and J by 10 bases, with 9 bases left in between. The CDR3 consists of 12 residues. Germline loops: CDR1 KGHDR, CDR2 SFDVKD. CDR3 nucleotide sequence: TGTGCCACCAGTGATTCTAGTCGGGCGCAGTATTTT. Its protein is CATSDSSRAQYF.

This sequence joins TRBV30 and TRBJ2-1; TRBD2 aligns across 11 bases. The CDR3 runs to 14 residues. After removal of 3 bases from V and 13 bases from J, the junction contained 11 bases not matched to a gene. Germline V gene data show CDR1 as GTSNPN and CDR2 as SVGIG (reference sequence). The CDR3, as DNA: TGTGCCTGGAGCCTGGGACTAGCGGCTGAGGGCCAGTTCTTC. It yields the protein CAWSLGLAAEGQFF.

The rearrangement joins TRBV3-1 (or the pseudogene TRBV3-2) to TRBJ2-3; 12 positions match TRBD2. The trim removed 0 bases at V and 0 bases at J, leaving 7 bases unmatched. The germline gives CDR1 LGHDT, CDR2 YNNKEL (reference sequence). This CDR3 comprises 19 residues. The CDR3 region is CASSQDGLAGGWSTDTQYF. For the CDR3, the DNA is TGTGCCAGCAGCCAAGATGGCCTAGCGGGGGGGTGGAGCACAGATACGCAGTATTTT.

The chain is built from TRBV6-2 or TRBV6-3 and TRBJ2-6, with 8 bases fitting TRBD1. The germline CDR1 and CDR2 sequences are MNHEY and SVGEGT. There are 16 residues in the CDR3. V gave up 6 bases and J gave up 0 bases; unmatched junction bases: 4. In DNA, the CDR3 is TGTGCCAGCAGGCCTACAGGGGGCTCTGGGGCCAACGTCCTGACTTTC. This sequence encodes CASRPTGGSGANVLTF.

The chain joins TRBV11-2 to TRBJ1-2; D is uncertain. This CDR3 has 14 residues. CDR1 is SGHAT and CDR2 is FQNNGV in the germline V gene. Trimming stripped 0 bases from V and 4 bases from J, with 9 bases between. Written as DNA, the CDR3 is TGTGCCAGCAGCTTAGATCGGGTTGGCTATGGCTACACCTTC. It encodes CASSLDRVGYGYTF.

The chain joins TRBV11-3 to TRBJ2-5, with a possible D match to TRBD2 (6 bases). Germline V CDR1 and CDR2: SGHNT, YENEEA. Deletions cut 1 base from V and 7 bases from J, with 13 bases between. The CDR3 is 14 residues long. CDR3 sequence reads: CASSLVGAGGTQYF. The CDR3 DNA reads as TGTGCCAGCAGCTTAGTAGGGGCCGGGGGGACCCAGTACTTC.

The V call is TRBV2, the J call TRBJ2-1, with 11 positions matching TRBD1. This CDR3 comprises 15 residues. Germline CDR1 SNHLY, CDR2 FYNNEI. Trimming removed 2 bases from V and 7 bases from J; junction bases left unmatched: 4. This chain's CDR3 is CASSEPWDRGNEQFF. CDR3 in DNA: TGTGCCAGCAGTGAACCTTGGGACAGGGGGAATGAGCAGTTCTTC.

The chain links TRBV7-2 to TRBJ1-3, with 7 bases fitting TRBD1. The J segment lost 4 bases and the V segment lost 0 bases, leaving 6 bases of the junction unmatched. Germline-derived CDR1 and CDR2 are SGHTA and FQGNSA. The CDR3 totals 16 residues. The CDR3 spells CASSLAFGRGGNTIYF. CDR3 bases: TGTGCCAGCAGCTTAGCGTTCGGCAGGGGGGGAAACACCATATATTTT.